This T cell receptor beta chain originates from a study of blood T cell repertoires in COVID-19. About the research overall: Acute-phase and convalescent COVID-19 samples originated in the United States, Italy and Spain. Sources were T cells, B-cell-depleted T cells, or PBMCs; the material itself was cDNA or gDNA.

The CDR3 spans 23 residues. In the authors' methods: Reference gene primer amplification in the assay estimated nucleated cell counts. Only in-frame clones appear in the TCRdb table, and some are missing; sequencing was by immunoSEQ multiplex PCR. V, J and clone size are taken as reported in that table, and D and trimming were inferred from the DNA itself. Of roughly 190,000 clones in the sample, approximately 90% were seen once. The V and J genes are TRBV21-1 and TRBJ2-6; the table names TRBD1, a call not compared with the DNA. TRBV21-1 is described as a pseudogene. The source material was peripheral blood. This sequence was found in a man aged 40-55 years with active or convalescent COVID-19. In DNA form, the CDR3 reads TGTGCCAGCAGCCCCCGCCCCGGGACAGGGGGCGTGGGTATGGACTCTGGGGCCAACGTCCTGACTTTC. Translation: CASSPRPGTGGVGMDSGANVLTF.